The present entry profiles one TCR beta chain with its context. Its matching antigen is unknown. These data come from a study of cytotoxic CD8 clonotypes in ibrutinib-treated CLL. In the study overall: Within the patient group, around 11 were relapsed/refractory and some 14 treatment-naive, and approximately 17 were IGHV unmutated. A mean of around 260,000 productive templates and 94,082 productive rearrangements was obtained per sample.

The CDR3 extends over 13 amino acids. Germline V CDR1 and CDR2: GTSNPN, SVGIG (reference sequence). V was pared by 2 bases and J by 5 bases, with 5 bases of the junction left unmatched. Regarding the study as a whole: Clonality at baseline surpassed age-matched healthy donors and tracked circulating CD8+ T-cell counts.

Investigators sought sequencing depths of between 1 in 200,000 and 1 in 1 million T cells. Libraries were prepared by immunoSEQ multiplex PCR; TCRdb keeps only in-frame clonotypes and omits some of them. The data contain some 140,000 clones, over 60% of them singletons. The rearrangement joins TRBV30 to TRBJ2-7, with 8 positions matching TRBD2. The sample here was PBMCs, taken after 12 months of ibrutinib treatment. This TCR came from a human donor with chronic lymphocytic leukemia. CDR3 sequence: CAWSLREGHEQYF. The CDR3 nucleotides read TGTGCCTGGAGTTTACGGGAGGGCCACGAGCAGTACTTC.